The 3 T cell receptor beta chains given below trace back to one sample, sequenced in a study of blood T cell repertoires in COVID-19. Using immunoSEQ multiplex PCR, the repertoire was profiled, and TCRdb retains in-frame clones only, with some absent. The sample holds 55,000 to 70,000 clones; around 79% are singletons and the top ten take roughly 3.2%. The sequencing input was peripheral blood. The receptors come from a man in his 60s with acute or convalescent COVID-19.

The count of this clone is one. The chain has TRBV24-1 and TRBJ2-1, with 10 bases matching TRBD2. Germline assignment: CDR1 KGHDR and CDR2 SFDVKD. Trimming cost V 4 bases and J 3 bases; bases outside gene matches: 5. The length of the CDR3 is 16 residues. This CDR3 reads CATSELAGRYYNEQFF. The CDR3 DNA reads TGTGCCACCAGTGAACTAGCGGGGCGATACTACAATGAGCAGTTCTTC.

The chain couples TRBV2 to TRBJ2-3; weak D call: TRBD1 (6 bases). The CDR3 has 16 residues. CDR1 is SNHLY, CDR2 FYNNEI, per germline. V gave up 5 bases and J gave up 4 bases, with 19 bases separating them. CDR3 DNA: TGTGCCAGCAGTTCTGACAGGACCGAACTAGCAGATACGCAGTATTTT. It encodes CASSSDRTELADTQYF.

The rearrangement uses TRBV15 and TRBJ1-2, with 8 bases that match TRBD1. The CDR3 sequence is 14 residues long. V gave up 1 base and J gave up 8 bases; unmatched junction bases: 6. CDR1 and CDR2 from the germline V gene are LNHNV and YYDKDF (reference sequence). CDR3 region: CATSRGGTGQGYTF. The CDR3 DNA sequence: TGTGCCACCAGCAGAGGGGGGACAGGTCAAGGCTACACCTTC.